Sequencing of this T cell receptor beta chain was carried out in a study of T cells after yellow fever vaccination (dated 2019 in TCRdb). Regarding the study in general: The SMART-Seq v4 Ultra Low Input RNA kit was used to prepare libraries from fractions with low cell numbers. To track T-cell clones before and after primary and booster YFV17D yellow fever vaccination, bulk TCR alpha and beta repertoires were sequenced longitudinally. Blood was collected at multiple timepoints before and after primary and secondary immunization, and bulk PBMC replicates and cell subsets were isolated. The cohort comprised two healthy male donors, one aged 18 to 29 and one aged 30 to 40 years. The research as a whole found: Most clones expanded after primary vaccination were re-detected after the booster (almost 98% of CD4 and 80% to 90% of CD8), suggesting broad memory maintenance. Compared with the primary T-cell response, the secondary T-cell response was weaker but faster, peaking on day 5 rather than day 15. Computational filtering was required because FACS-sorted repertoires could contain abundant contaminating clonotypes from the bulk population. Only two donors were included in the study, so the extent to which the findings can be generalized is limited. A small fraction of clonotypes showed up in both the CD4 and CD8 compartments, probably as a result of convergent recombination.

The treatment or condition label here, explained by the study, means: live attenuated yellow fever vaccine strain. PBMCs were isolated from peripheral blood using a standard Ficoll-Paque protocol. Dynabeads CD4 and CD8 positive selection kits were used to isolate the CD4 and CD8 T-cell fractions. RNA was extracted with TriZol from bulk PBMCs, CD4 and CD8 fractions, and dextramer-positive and dextramer-negative fractions. This clonotype was observed many times. The antigen this receptor binds is unknown. No much larger clone is present one base from it, and per-base qualities are unavailable. Synthesis of TCR cDNA relied on 5'RACE template switching, a step that introduced a universal primer site along with unique molecular identifiers. Priming of cDNA synthesis was performed from both the TCR alpha and TCR beta constant segments. Libraries were amplified in two PCR steps, with sample barcodes and sequencing adapters added in the second step. Sequencing of libraries was performed on Illumina HiSeq 2500 (2x100 bp) or NovaSeq (2x150 bp). From the authors' description of their analysis: Demultiplexing of reads and collapsing into UMI consensus sequences were performed with MIGEC, and V(D)J alignment was carried out with MiXCR. Vaccine-responding clonotypes were identified with edgeR using replicate PBMC samples, with FDR below 0.01 and a log2 fold change above 5 up to day 15 being required. Bulk clonotypes were assigned CD4 or CD8 identity according to which sequenced CD4 or CD8 repertoire held them at higher abundance. The public reads were reanalyzed by TCRdb: fastp trimming at Q25, MiXCR alignment, in-frame beta chains only. Entries are consolidated by CDR3 protein sequence, retaining the most common genes and DNA. The V and J calls were not made by the authors but by TCRdb's processing. Recorded for this sample are some 69,000 distinct CDR3 sequences; around 6.2% of them occurred a single time. The ten largest make up 2.2% of the sample.

The clonotype was recovered from a man aged 18 to 30 who received the YFV17D yellow fever vaccine. This sample comprised CD4+ T cells sorted from PBMCs, obtained approximately 15 days after the first yellow fever vaccination.

CDR3 reads: CASRPGGNTQYF. The base sequence is TGTGCCAGCAGGCCGGGGGGAAATACGCAGTATTTT. The rearrangement joined TRBV7-2 to TRBJ2-3, with 7 junctional bases fitting TRBD2. In the germline V gene, CDR1 corresponds to SGHTA and CDR2 to FQGNSA. V trim: 6 bases; J trim: 7 bases; unmatched bases: 4. The CDR3 holds 12 amino acids from the cysteine to the phenylalanine. CDR3 DNA only is kept here, 36 bases in frame from base 1.